This is a list of T cell receptor beta chains from one sample in a study of shared clonotypes between healthy human individuals. Method: immunoSEQ multiplex PCR; TCRdb's copy keeps in-frame clones and lacks some. The sample has millions of clones; around 94% are singletons. Input material: naive CD4+ T cells sorted from blood. The receptors here all came from a man aged 18 to 35 in good health. Both conserved end residues are part of each CDR3. A D gene is named only where the DNA matches it firmly. Size is omitted from some rows. Given values are once, few, many or a class for expanded clones.

cdr3_length	d_call	v_call	j_call	clone_size	cdr3_nt	cdr3_aa
14	NA	TRBV7-2	TRBJ2-7	NA	TGTGCCAGCAGCTGGGTCCCAAACCCCTCCGAGCAGTACTTC	CASSWVPNPSEQYF
14	NA	TRBV5-1	TRBJ2-7	NA	TGCGCCAGCAGCTTGGCCCGGACAGCCTACGAGCAGTACTTC	CASSLARTAYEQYF
19	NA	TRBV28	TRBJ1-6	once	TGTGCCAGCAGTTTAGAAGGTCAGGGAGGGTTCGGGCATAATTCACCCCTCCACTTT	CASSLEGQGGFGHNSPLHF
15	TRBD2	TRBV15	TRBJ2-7	NA	TGTGCCACCAGCAGAGCCCCCGGCGGGGGTCCCGAGCAGTACTTC	CATSRAPGGGPEQYF
15	TRBD1	TRBV5-1	TRBJ2-7	NA	TGCGCCAGCAGCTTGACAGGGGCCGCGCCCTACGAGCAGTACTTC	CASSLTGAAPYEQYF
15	NA	TRBV7-2	TRBJ2-4	NA	TGTGCCAGCAGCTTAATCCCGTTAGCCAAAAACATTCAGTACTTC	CASSLIPLAKNIQYF
14	NA	TRBV28	TRBJ1-2	NA	TGTGCCAGCAGCTTAGACAGCCTTTCCTATGGCTACACCTTC	CASSLDSLSYGYTF
15	NA	TRBV6-1	TRBJ1-2	NA	TGTGCCAGCAGTGAAGATCCCAGGGCCTACGGAGGCTACACCTTC	CASSEDPRAYGGYTF
14	NA	TRBV11-1	TRBJ2-7	NA	TGTGCCAGCAGCTTATCCGTGTATGGCTACGAGCAGTACTTC	CASSLSVYGYEQYF
13	NA	TRBV27	TRBJ2-7	once	TGTGCCAGCAGTATCGGGACACCGGGCGAGCAGTACTTC	CASSIGTPGEQYF
16	TRBD1	TRBV7-6	TRBJ1-4	NA	TGTGCCAGCAGTTCTTATGGGACAGGGGTTAATGAAAAACTGTTTTTT	CASSSYGTGVNEKLFF
15	TRBD2	TRBV4-3	TRBJ2-7	NA	TGCGCCAGCAGCTCCCATTCCGGGGGGGCCTACGAGCAGTACTTC	CASSSHSGGAYEQYF
13	NA	TRBV19	TRBJ2-5	NA	TGTGCCAGTAGTATCAACATACAAGAGACCCAGTACTTC	CASSINIQETQYF
13	NA	TRBV5-5	TRBJ1-1	once	TGTGCCAGCAGCTTCTGGGGGGACACTGAAGCTTTCTTT	CASSFWGDTEAFF
15	TRBD1	TRBV4-3	TRBJ1-6	NA	TGCGCCAGCAGCCAAGAACCAGGGGGGATTTCACCCCTCCACTTT	CASSQEPGGISPLHF
15	NA	TRBV7-2	TRBJ1-4	NA	TGTGCCAGCAGGCGGACAGATGCAACTAATGAAAAACTGTTTTTT	CASRRTDATNEKLFF
12	NA	TRBV28	TRBJ2-3	NA	TGTGCCAGCAGCCTAACACCAGATACGCAGTATTTT	CASSLTPDTQYF